This is a list of T cell receptor beta chains from one sample in a study of T cell changes during pregnancy in multiple sclerosis. The method was immunoSEQ multiplex PCR; TCRdb's version includes in-frame clones alone and lacks a portion of them. The data hold some 59,000 clones, with 89% observed a single time. The material was peripheral blood, obtained in the first trimester of pregnancy. The receptor set was obtained from a female donor with multiple sclerosis, enrolled in a pregnancy study. The CDR3 runs from the conserved cysteine through the conserved F or W. D genes are given only for firm matches. Some rows mark clone size as missing; the rest say once, few, many or name a class of expanded clone.

TRBJ2-1 - TRBD2 TRBV7-6 CASSLGASGVGEQFF
TRBJ2-3 - - TRBV11-1 CASSYPAGAGTQYF
TRBJ2-5 - TRBD1 TRBV7-2 CASRTQGETQYF
TRBJ1-5 - - TRBV12-5 CASGLVLSGGYSNQPQHF
TRBJ1-5 - TRBD1 TRBV28 CASSLRDRGLGQPQHF
TRBJ1-2 - - TRBV19 CASFDSLWLYTF
TRBJ1-1 - - TRBV7-9 CASSLTAGSLSEAFF
TRBJ1-1 once TRBD1 TRBV19 CASSPQGQYTEAFF
TRBJ2-3 - TRBD1 TRBV7-2 CASSLQGAHSPITDTQYF
TRBJ1-2 - TRBD1 TRBV6-5 CASRARGRDYGYTF
TRBJ1-4 - - TRBV28 CASSLWAENEKLFF
TRBJ2-7 - - TRBV6-5 CASSYSPQGYEQYF
TRBJ1-1 once - TRBV5-6 CASSLSGSAFF
TRBJ2-6 - TRBD1 TRBV2 CASSEAGRGRMAGANVLTF
TRBJ1-1 few - TRBV27 CASSLYGGQNTEAFF
TRBJ2-3 - TRBD1 TRBV2 CASSGGATDTQYF
TRBJ1-6 - TRBD1 TRBV7-2 CASSTQGAGSPLHF
TRBJ2-5 - TRBD2 TRBV30 CAWKRGGAETQYF
TRBJ1-2 - - TRBV27 CASSARDSLPNYGYTF
TRBJ2-1 - TRBD2 TRBV5-4 CASSPTSGRAIYNEQFF
TRBJ1-4 - TRBD1 TRBV2 CASSADRGFYEKLFF
TRBJ2-7 - - TRBV7-3 CASSYSGGPSYEQYF
TRBJ1-1 - - TRBV6-1 CASRRGDDPRTEAFF
TRBJ2-7 - - TRBV27 CASSFAGTYEQYF
TRBJ1-1 - TRBD1 TRBV7-9 CASSRTGRDTEAFF
TRBJ1-1 - TRBD1 TRBV7-9 CASSPPGGQSAFF
TRBJ1-1 once - TRBV10-1 CASSESCELCVGKAFF
TRBJ1-1 few - TRBV6-5 CASSRRRGRTEAFF
TRBJ1-5 once TRBD1 TRBV19 CASSIDETGNQPQHF
TRBJ1-1 - TRBD1 TRBV27 CASSPRQGIRAFF
TRBJ1-5 once - TRBV9 CASSVGNGDSNQPQHF
TRBJ1-5 once TRBD1 TRBV28 CASSQGGAQPQHF
TRBJ2-5 - - TRBV5-1 CASSSQGGEETQYF
TRBJ1-1 - - TRBV2 CASSFPDSLLNTEAFF
TRBJ2-1 - - TRBV6-1 CASTLESGPNNEQFF
TRBJ1-5 - - TRBV18 CASSGSGGSNQPQHF
TRBJ2-6 - TRBD1 TRBV2 CASSERSGQGSGGANVLTF
TRBJ2-7 - - TRBV19 CATESGGGLHEQYF
TRBJ2-5 - TRBD1 TRBV7-2 CASSPPRTGYQETQYF
TRBJ1-3 - - TRBV5-1 CASSVGLSGNTIYF